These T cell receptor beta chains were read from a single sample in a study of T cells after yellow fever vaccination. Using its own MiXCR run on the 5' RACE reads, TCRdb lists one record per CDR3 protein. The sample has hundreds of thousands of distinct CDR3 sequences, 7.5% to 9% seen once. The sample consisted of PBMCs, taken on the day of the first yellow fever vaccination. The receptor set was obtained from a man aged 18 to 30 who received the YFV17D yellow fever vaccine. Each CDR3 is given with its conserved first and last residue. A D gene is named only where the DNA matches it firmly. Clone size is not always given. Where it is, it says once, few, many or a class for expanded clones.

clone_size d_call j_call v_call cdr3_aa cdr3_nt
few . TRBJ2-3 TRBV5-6 CASSFPGRPSTDTQYF TGTGCCAGCAGCTTCCCGGGACGGCCCAGCACAGATACGCAGTATTTT
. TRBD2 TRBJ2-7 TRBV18 CASSPISSGGANEQYF TGTGCCAGCTCACCGATCTCTAGCGGGGGGGCGAACGAGCAGTACTTC
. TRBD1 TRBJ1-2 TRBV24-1 CATSDDQTGNYGYTF TGTGCCACCAGTGATGATCAGACAGGGAACTATGGCTACACCTTC
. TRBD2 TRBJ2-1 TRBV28 CASTSAAGGNNEQFF TGTGCCAGCACCTCGGCAGCGGGGGGTAACAATGAGCAGTTCTTC
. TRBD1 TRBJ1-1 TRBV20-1 CSAGQAAGDTEAFF TGCAGTGCTGGACAGGCGGCAGGAGACACTGAAGCTTTCTTT
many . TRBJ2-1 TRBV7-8 CASSLVRGNEQFF TGTGCCAGCAGCTTAGTGAGGGGCAATGAGCAGTTCTTC
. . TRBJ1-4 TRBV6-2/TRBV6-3 CASAPRDEKLFF TGTGCCAGCGCCCCAAGGGACGAAAAACTGTTTTTT
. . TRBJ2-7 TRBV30 CAWSGNNYEQYF TGTGCCTGGAGTGGGAACAACTACGAGCAGTACTTC
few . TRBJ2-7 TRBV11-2 CASSPGDAILYEQYF TGTGCCAGCAGCCCAGGGGATGCCATACTCTACGAGCAGTACTTC
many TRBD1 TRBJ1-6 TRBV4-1 CASSQETGTGSPLHF TGCGCCAGCAGCCAAGAGACCGGGACAGGTTCACCCCTCCACTTT
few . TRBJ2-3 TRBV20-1 CSARVASTDTQYF TGCAGTGCGAGAGTTGCTAGCACAGATACGCAGTATTTT
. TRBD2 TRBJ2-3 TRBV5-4 CASSLKLAGGQSTDTQYF TGTGCCAGCAGCTTGAAGCTAGCGGGGGGGCAAAGCACAGATACGCAGTATTTT
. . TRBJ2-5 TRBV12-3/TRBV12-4 CASSPLWGLETQYF TGTGCCAGCAGTCCCCTCTGGGGGTTGGAGACCCAGTACTTC
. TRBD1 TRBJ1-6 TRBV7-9 CASSLGQDGSPLHF TGTGCCAGCAGCTTGGGACAGGACGGTTCACCCCTCCACTTT
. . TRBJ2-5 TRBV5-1 CASSLIPGQRETQYF TGCGCCAGCAGCTTAATCCCGGGCCAGCGGGAGACCCAGTACTTC
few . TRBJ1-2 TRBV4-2 CASSQEEWGRTF TGTGCCAGCAGCCAAGAGGAATGGGGGAGAACCTTC
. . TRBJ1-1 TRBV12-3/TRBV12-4 CASTIAEDTEAFF TGTGCCAGCACCATAGCGGAGGACACTGAAGCTTTCTTT
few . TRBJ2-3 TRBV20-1 CSVRQEIFTDTQYF TGCAGTGTTAGACAGGAGATTTTCACAGATACGCAGTATTTT
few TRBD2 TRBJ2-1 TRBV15 CATSSPRGGNEQFF TGTGCCACCAGCAGTCCTCGGGGGGGGAATGAGCAGTTCTTC
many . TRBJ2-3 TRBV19 CASSRGTDTQYF TGTGCCAGCAGCCGTGGTACAGATACGCAGTATTTT
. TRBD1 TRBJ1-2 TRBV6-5 CASSYRPQFRDRVYGYTF TGTGCCAGCAGTTACCGCCCCCAATTCAGGGACAGGGTGTATGGCTACACCTTC
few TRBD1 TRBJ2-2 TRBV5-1 CASSPLAGGTAGELFF TGCGCCAGCAGCCCCCTGGCAGGGGGCACGGCCGGGGAGCTGTTTTTT
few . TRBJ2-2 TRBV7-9 CASSLVVGGELFF TGTGCCAGCAGCTTAGTCGTCGGCGGGGAGCTGTTTTTT
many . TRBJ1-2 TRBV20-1 CSARKLEVGDYGYTF TGCAGTGCTAGAAAATTGGAGGTGGGGGACTATGGCTACACCTTC
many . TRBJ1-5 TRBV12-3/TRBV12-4 CASSSPGPQPQHF TGTGCCAGCAGTTCCCCGGGTCCACAGCCCCAGCATTTT
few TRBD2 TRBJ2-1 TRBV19 CASSPQAGVTDNEQFF TGTGCCAGTAGTCCACAAGCGGGGGTGACGGACAATGAGCAGTTCTTC
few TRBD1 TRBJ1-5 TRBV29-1 CSVAGTGPTQPQHF TGCAGCGTTGCCGGGACAGGGCCGACTCAGCCCCAGCATTTT
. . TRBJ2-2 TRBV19 CASRGPNTGELFF TGTGCCAGTAGGGGACCGAACACCGGGGAGCTGTTTTTT
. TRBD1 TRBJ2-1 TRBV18 CASSRDRASEQFF TGTGCCAGCTCACGGGACAGAGCGAGTGAGCAGTTCTTC
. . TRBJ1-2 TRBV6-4 CATSTVYGYTF TGTGCCACCTCTACCGTCTATGGCTACACCTTC
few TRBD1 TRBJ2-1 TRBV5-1 CASSWETGGFGNEQFF TGCGCCAGCAGCTGGGAGACAGGGGGCTTTGGCAATGAGCAGTTCTTC
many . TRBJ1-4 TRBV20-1 CSARAMHEKLFF TGCAGTGCTAGAGCCATGCATGAAAAACTGTTTTTT
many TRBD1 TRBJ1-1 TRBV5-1 CASSLGDRGSAFF TGCGCCAGCAGCTTGGGGGACAGGGGGTCAGCTTTCTTT
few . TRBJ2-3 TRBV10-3 CAISAVLPTGSDTQYF TGTGCCATCAGTGCTGTTCTCCCGACAGGATCAGATACGCAGTATTTT
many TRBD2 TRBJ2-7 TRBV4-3 CASSQDLAGGSYEQYF TGCGCCAGCAGCCAAGATCTAGCGGGGGGCTCCTACGAGCAGTACTTC
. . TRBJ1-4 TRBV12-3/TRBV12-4 CASSFNRGVIQKLFF TGTGCCAGCAGTTTTAACCGGGGCGTGATACAAAAACTGTTTTTT
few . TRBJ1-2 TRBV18 CASVNEYGYTF TGTGCCAGCGTAAATGAGTATGGCTACACCTTC
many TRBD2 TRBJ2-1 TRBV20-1 CSANPASGGDNEQFF TGCAGTGCTAACCCGGCTAGCGGGGGGGATAATGAGCAGTTCTTC
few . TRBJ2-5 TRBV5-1 CASSLNAGGPETQYF TGCGCCAGCAGCTTGAATGCAGGGGGGCCGGAGACCCAGTACTTC
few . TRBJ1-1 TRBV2 CASRSGLGGSEAFF TGTGCCAGCAGAAGCGGTTTAGGAGGGTCTGAAGCTTTCTTT
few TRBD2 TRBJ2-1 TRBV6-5 CASSYNSGGLYNEQFF TGTGCCAGCAGTTACAATTCGGGGGGGCTGTACAATGAGCAGTTCTTC
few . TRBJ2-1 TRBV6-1 CATSGSHLSYNEQFF TGTGCCACCAGCGGCAGCCACCTCTCCTACAATGAGCAGTTCTTC
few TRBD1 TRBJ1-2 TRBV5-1 CASSFRGADLTSGKNYGYTF TGCGCCAGCAGCTTCAGGGGGGCAGACCTTACCTCCGGAAAAAACTATGGCTACACCTTC
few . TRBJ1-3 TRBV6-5 CASSYSYRRSGNTIYF TGTGCCAGCAGTTACTCTTATCGGCGCTCTGGAAACACCATATATTTT
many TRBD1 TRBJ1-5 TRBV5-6 CASSLYVGRGERPQHF TGTGCCAGCAGCTTGTATGTAGGCAGGGGGGAACGGCCCCAGCATTTT